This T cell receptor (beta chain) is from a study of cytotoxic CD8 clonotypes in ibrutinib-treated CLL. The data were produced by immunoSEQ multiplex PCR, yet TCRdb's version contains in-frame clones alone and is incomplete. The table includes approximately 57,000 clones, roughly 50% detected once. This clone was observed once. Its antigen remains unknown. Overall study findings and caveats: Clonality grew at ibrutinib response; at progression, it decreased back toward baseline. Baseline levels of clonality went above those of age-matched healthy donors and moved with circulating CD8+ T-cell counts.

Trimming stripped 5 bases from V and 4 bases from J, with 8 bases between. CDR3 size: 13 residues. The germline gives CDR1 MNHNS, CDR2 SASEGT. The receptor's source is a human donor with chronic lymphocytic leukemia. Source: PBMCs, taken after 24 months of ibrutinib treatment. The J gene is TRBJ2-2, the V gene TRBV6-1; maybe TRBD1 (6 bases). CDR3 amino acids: CASSTRGTGELFF. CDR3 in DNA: TGTGCCAGCAGTACCAGGGGCACCGGGGAGCTGTTTTTT.